The present TCR beta chain was sequenced within a study of identical twins (dated by TCRdb to 2015 to 2016). At the level of the whole study: The study deep-sequenced TCR alpha and beta repertoires from monozygotic twins, unrelated adults of various ages and cord blood to test whether fetal clonotypes persist. Replicate twin experiments were performed at different times using different library preparation protocols to rule out contamination.

As to this clonotype: Its antigen is unknown. Qualities for individual bases were not recorded, and no much larger clone is one base off.

Every donor was a healthy Caucasian. The twin cohort comprised three pairs of female monozygotic twins, all aged roughly 18 to 30 years. CD4+ and CD8+ T cell populations were isolated with positive isolation kits from Invitrogen. Libraries were built with 5' RACE. The data were produced on an Illumina HiSeq 2000. Template switching introduced a universal primer binding site; the final cDNA contained a unique molecular identifier, enabling accurate counting of TCR cDNA molecules. First-strand cDNA for TCR alpha and beta chains was synthesized from specific primers in the conserved constant-segment region. Each cDNA library was double barcoded, with a SMART-Mk sample barcode plus Illumina barcodes, to control for contamination. TruSeq adapter sequences and Illumina sample barcodes were added in two successive PCR steps. The TCR alpha and beta cDNA libraries were sequenced on the Illumina HiSeq platform using custom primers. Processing in the source paper ran as follows. MiGEC was used to process raw reads and extract unique molecular identifiers, and MiXCR was used to find CDR3 positions. Recombination models were inferred per individual with the repgenHMM and IGoR tools using an EM algorithm. Shared clonotype analysis was performed with the tcR package in R, normalizing sharing by the product of cloneset sizes. To study raw recombination without the effects of thymic and clonal selection, out-of-frame nonproductive sequences were analyzed. TCRdb redid the processing of the public reads, applying fastp at Q25 and MiXCR, and retained in-frame beta chains. CDR3 protein sequences are deduplicated, and each keeps its most common genes and DNA. TCRdb's processing, not the study's, gives the V and J calls here. Present in this sample are 500,000 or so distinct CDR3 sequences, 22% of which were seen just once. Jointly, the top ten make up around 0.9% of the sample.

CDR1 is given as SGHTA and CDR2 as FQGNSA, both from the germline V gene. V is shortened by 5 bases, J by 4 bases, and the region joining them spans 13 bases. From its cysteine to its phenylalanine, the CDR3 spans 14 amino acids. The entry retains the CDR3 DNA only, 42 bases that are in frame from base 1. Findings and caveats that apply to the study as a whole: Abundant cord blood beta clonotypes had fewer insertions, young adult naive repertoires showed a similar but weaker trend, and memory repertoires showed no such trend. Zero-insertion analyses could be partly confounded by invariant T cells such as MAIT and iNKT, though diverse VJ usage argued against such confounding for most clonotypes. A weaker excess of twin sharing was found in beta out-of-frame sequences because the signal-to-noise ratio was lowered by fewer shared sequences. Conclusions relied on cross-sectional statistical analysis, since the same donors could not be followed over many years. In monozygotic twins, recombination models systematically underestimated out-of-frame TCR alpha sharing, but the models matched the sharing seen between unrelated individuals. Out-of-frame TCR alpha sequences shared between twins showed an excess of low generation-probability sequences compared with coincidental sharing between unrelated individuals.

Another study also made use of these data, one on T cells expressing NK-cell markers. The other study reports the following: TCR beta-chain repertoires were profiled in sorted CD3+CD56+NKG2C+, CD3+CD56+NKG2C- and CD3+CD56-NKG2C+ T-cell subsets from several donors. Seven of the eight sequenced donors were HCMV-seropositive and one was HCMV-seronegative. To restrict sorting to alphabetaTCR-expressing T cells, an anti-gammadeltaTCR antibody was added in several experiments. For about 6 donors, the dominant CD3+CD56+NKG2C+ clonotypes were among the top 10 CD8+ clonotypes and accounted for about 1.0-7.0% of CD8+ T cells. Those dominant clonotypes were again the most abundant among CD3+CD56-NKG2C+ cells in a handful of donors, at about 28.3-60.1%. Whether the expanded NKG2C-expressing T cell clones were specific for HCMV antigens was left unclear. The eight sequenced donors were randomly selected healthy volunteers, three men and five women. HCMV serostatus was determined by detecting HCMV-specific IgG in serum with a commercial ELISA kit. MIGEC was used to demultiplex reads and group reads by UMI, and MiTCR was used to assemble and quantify clonotypes. Only TCR cDNA sequences supported by at least two reads were kept to exclude erroneous sequences. The tcR package was used for downstream repertoire analysis, and clonotypes were matched between fractions using CDR3 nucleotide sequence together with V segment. VDJmatch was used to annotate antigen specificity against VDJdb, with one amino acid substitution in CDR3 allowed.

This receptor chain uses TRBV7-2 and TRBJ2-3; the D region possibly corresponds to TRBD2 (5 bases align). What was sequenced was CD4+ T cells sorted from blood. The source of this sequence is a young woman in good health. The DNA sequence is as follows: TGTGCCAGCAGCCTCTTGAGGACTCCAGATACGCAGTATTTT. Its protein reads: CASSLLRTPDTQYF. The entire variable domain, with the stretches around the CDR3 drawn from the reference TRBV7-2 and TRBJ2-3 proteins, is GAGVSQSPSNKVTEKGKDVELRCDPISGHTALYWYRQSLGQGLEFLIYFQGNSAPDKSGLPSDRFSAERTGGSVSTLTIQRTQQEDSAVYLCASSLLRTPDTQYFGPGTRLTVL.